This entry is about one T cell receptor beta chain. The data originate from a study of blood T cell repertoires in COVID-19. Study context: Italy, Spain and the United States were the sources of the convalescent and acute COVID-19 samples. In each case, the material was cDNA or gDNA derived from T cells, B-cell-depleted T cells, or PBMCs.

Germline assignment: CDR1 MDHEN and CDR2 SYDVKM. V lost 5 bases, J lost 5 bases, and 13 bases lay in between. The CDR3 length is 14 residues. Methods used by the authors: Reference gene primer amplification gave nucleated cell count estimates. Assay: immunoSEQ multiplex PCR; the TCRdb copy retains only in-frame clones and omits some. V, J and clone size are those of that table, while D and trimming were read from the DNA. The sample has approximately 97,000 clones; approximately 86% are singletons. The V call is TRBV28, the J call TRBJ2-1; maybe TRBD2 (6 bases). Sequencing input: peripheral blood. The sequence was collected from a human donor in a cohort sampled during active COVID-19. The CDR3 is CASSLWGEDNEQFF. CDR3 coding DNA: TGTGCCAGCAGTCTCTGGGGGGAAGACAATGAGCAGTTCTTC.